The present T cell receptor beta chain was sequenced within a study of neurological immune-mediated disorders. Remarks on this clonotype: Its specificity is unknown.

Input was 1 million sorted T cells, either CD4+ or CD8+. The cDNA was produced through 5'RACE with 10-nucleotide random UMIs. From the 5' RACE reads, TCRdb called clonotypes with MiXCR, one entry per CDR3 protein. The data hold under 11,000 distinct CDR3 sequences, with about 22% observed a single time. The CDR3 loop spans 16 amino acids. Germline V lookup: CDR1 LGHNA, CDR2 YSLEER. V was clipped by 0 bases and J by 7 bases, with 16 bases between them. General study points: HTLV-1-associated myelopathy ranked highest for TCR clonal expansion and multiple sclerosis lowest, beneath healthy controls. None of the CDR3 amino acid sequences in expanded clones turned up in more than one subject, which points to private repertoires in all groups.

V and J are TRBV4-3 and TRBJ2-4, with D tentatively TRBD2 (6 bases). The TCR comes from a woman aged 40 to 49 with multiple sclerosis. Sequencing was carried out using CD8+ T cells from blood. This CDR3 reads CASSQDRGTVGNIQYF. CDR3 nucleotides: TGCGCCAGCAGCCAAGATCGCGGGACGGTGGGGAACATTCAGTACTTC.